This TCR beta chain was identified in a study of PD-L1 blockade in urothelial cancer. About the research overall: Every 3 weeks, patients received intravenous atezolizumab 1,200 mg, beginning 2014. Bladder-origin urothelial cancer in males described about 90% of the 29 patients.

This clone was seen a few times. Its target is unknown. Clones were read by immunoSEQ multiplex PCR, and TCRdb kept only the in-frame ones, dropping some. Altogether 35,000 to 55,000 clones are present, 85% to 90% being singletons, with the ten largest covering around 14%. There are 17 residues in the CDR3. Trimming removed 1 base from V and 5 bases from J; junction bases left unmatched: 10. Germline-derived CDR1 and CDR2 are MDHEN and SYDVKM. The study collected 1 to 8 samples per patient, pretreatment and on-treatment. Overall study results and limits: Durable benefit accompanied greater 3-week expansion of tumor-associated blood clones.

Sequencing was performed on PBMCs, taken around atezolizumab (anti-PD-L1) treatment. This chain connects TRBV28 to TRBJ2-2; 7 bases match TRBD1. The origin of this receptor is a woman aged 60-75 years with urothelial cancer. This chain's CDR3 is CASSLYRQGQPTGELFF. The CDR3 nucleotides read TGTGCCAGCAGTTTATACAGGCAGGGACAGCCTACCGGGGAGCTGTTTTTT.